The rows below give T cell receptor beta chains drawn from one sample of a study of blood T cell repertoires in COVID-19. Produced via immunoSEQ multiplex PCR; TCRdb's table is partial and in-frame only. The profile shows tens of thousands of clones, over 65% of them singletons. Sequencing was performed on peripheral blood. These receptors originate from a human donor with acute or convalescent COVID-19. The donor label of this sample is uncertain. The CDR3 runs from the conserved cysteine through the conserved F or W. The order of the fields is J gene, clone size, V gene, D gene, CDR3 protein, CDR3 DNA. A D gene is named only where the DNA matches it firmly. Clone size appears in some rows only: once, few, many, or a class for an expanded clone.

J: TRBJ2-2
size: .
V: TRBV2
D: .
CDR3: CASSRLGGSTGELFF
DNA: TGTGCCAGCAGTCGCCTCGGAGGGTCCACCGGGGAGCTGTTTTTT

J: TRBJ2-2
size: once
V: TRBV12-3/TRBV12-4
D: TRBD2
CDR3: CASSLGGAGELFF
DNA: TGTGCCAGCAGTTTGGGGGGGGCCGGGGAGCTGTTTTTT

J: TRBJ1-2
size: .
V: TRBV25-1
D: TRBD1
CDR3: CANPFQGAVGSGYTF
DNA: TGTGCCAACCCCTTTCAGGGGGCTGTCGGAAGCGGCTACACCTTC

J: TRBJ2-1
size: .
V: TRBV28
D: .
CDR3: CASSSPGQVGNEQFF
DNA: TGTGCCAGCAGCTCTCCGGGACAAGTAGGCAATGAGCAGTTCTTC

J: TRBJ1-6
size: .
V: TRBV27
D: TRBD1
CDR3: CASSLGRGFSPLHF
DNA: TGTGCCAGCAGTTTGGGCAGGGGGTTCTCACCCCTCCACTTT

J: TRBJ1-5
size: .
V: TRBV18
D: .
CDR3: CASSQYSGRADQPQHF
DNA: TGTGCCAGCTCACAATATTCCGGACGAGCGGATCAGCCCCAGCATTTT

J: TRBJ1-5
size: .
V: TRBV19
D: .
CDR3: CASSWTGNQPQHF
DNA: TGTGCCAGTAGTTGGACAGGCAATCAGCCCCAGCATTTT

J: TRBJ1-5
size: .
V: TRBV6-6
D: TRBD1
CDR3: CASSAPTGVNQPQHF
DNA: TGTGCCAGCAGTGCCCCGACAGGGGTCAATCAGCCCCAGCATTTT

J: TRBJ2-1
size: .
V: TRBV6-5
D: .
CDR3: CASKRGTYNEQFF
DNA: TGTGCCAGCAAAAGAGGGACTTACAATGAGCAGTTCTTC

J: TRBJ1-5
size: .
V: TRBV7-8
D: .
CDR3: CASSLRGRGNNQPQHF
DNA: TGTGCCAGCAGCTTACGGGGCAGGGGCAACAATCAGCCCCAGCATTTT

J: TRBJ1-4
size: .
V: TRBV28
D: .
CDR3: CASSLSGSWEKLFF
DNA: TGTGCCAGCAGTTTATCGGGGTCGTGGGAAAAACTGTTTTTT

J: TRBJ2-3
size: few
V: TRBV7-2
D: .
CDR3: CASSLFAGLTIVDTQYF
DNA: TGTGCCAGCAGCTTATTCGCAGGGTTAACAATTGTAGATACGCAGTATTTT

J: TRBJ1-5
size: .
V: TRBV15
D: .
CDR3: CATSRDVGGNQPQHF
DNA: TGTGCCACCAGCAGAGATGTAGGGGGCAATCAGCCCCAGCATTTT

J: TRBJ2-3
size: .
V: TRBV7-3
D: .
CDR3: CASSRAGDTDTQYF
DNA: TGTGCCAGCAGTAGGGCCGGGGACACAGATACGCAGTATTTT

J: TRBJ1-5
size: .
V: TRBV7-2
D: .
CDR3: CASSLVGGQTSQHF
DNA: TGTGCCAGCAGCTTAGTAGGCGGACAGACGTCCCAGCATTTT

J: TRBJ1-1
size: .
V: TRBV20-1
D: .
CDR3: CSARQGTEAFF
DNA: TGCAGTGCTAGACAGGGCACTGAAGCTTTCTTT

J: TRBJ1-6
size: few
V: TRBV20-1
D: .
CDR3: CSVSFGSSYNSPLHF
DNA: TGCAGTGTTAGTTTTGGCAGCTCCTATAATTCACCCCTCCACTTT

J: TRBJ2-7
size: .
V: TRBV15
D: TRBD1
CDR3: CATSRESRTGLTYEQYF
DNA: TGTGCCACCAGCAGAGAGTCCCGGACAGGATTAACCTACGAGCAGTACTTC

J: TRBJ2-5
size: .
V: TRBV12-5
D: .
CDR3: CASGLSGGETQYF
DNA: TGTGCTAGTGGCCTCTCAGGAGGAGAGACCCAGTACTTC

J: TRBJ2-3
size: .
V: TRBV7-8
D: .
CDR3: CASSFTDRSVGTQYF
DNA: TGTGCCAGCAGCTTTACTGACAGGAGCGTGGGTACGCAGTATTTT

J: TRBJ2-3
size: .
V: TRBV19
D: .
CDR3: CASSDRGGDTQYF
DNA: TGTGCCAGTAGTGACCGTGGGGGGGATACGCAGTATTTT

J: TRBJ1-5
size: .
V: TRBV28
D: TRBD1
CDR3: CASSDIRDREGYINQPQHF
DNA: TGTGCCAGCAGCGATATTAGGGACAGGGAGGGCTATATCAATCAGCCCCAGCATTTT

J: TRBJ2-3
size: .
V: TRBV7-2
D: .
CDR3: CASSLAALATDTQYF
DNA: TGTGCCAGCAGCTTAGCCGCACTAGCAACAGATACGCAGTATTTT